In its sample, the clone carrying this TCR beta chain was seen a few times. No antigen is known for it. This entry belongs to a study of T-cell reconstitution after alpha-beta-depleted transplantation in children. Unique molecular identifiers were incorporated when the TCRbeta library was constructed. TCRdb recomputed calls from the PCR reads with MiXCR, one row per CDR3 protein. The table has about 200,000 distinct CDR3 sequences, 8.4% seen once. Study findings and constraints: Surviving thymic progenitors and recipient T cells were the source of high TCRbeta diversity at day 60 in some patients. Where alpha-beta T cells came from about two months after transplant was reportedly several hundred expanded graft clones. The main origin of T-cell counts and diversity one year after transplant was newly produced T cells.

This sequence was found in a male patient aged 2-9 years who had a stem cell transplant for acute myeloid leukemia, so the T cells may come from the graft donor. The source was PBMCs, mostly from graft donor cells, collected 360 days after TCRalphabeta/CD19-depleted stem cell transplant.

Here the CDR3 DNA reads TGTGCCAGCAGCTTTGCCCGACTAACAGGAGACACTGAAGCTTTCTTT. Translation: CASSFARLTGDTEAFF. This chain connects TRBV11-2 to TRBJ1-1, with D tentatively TRBD1 (5 bases). V was clipped by 3 bases and J by 3 bases, with 17 bases between them. The CDR3 is 16 residues long. The germline gives CDR1 SGHAT, CDR2 FQNNGV.